Shown below are 16 T cell receptor beta chains from a single sample sequenced in a study of T cell clonotyping in hematopoietic cell transplantation. Clones were sequenced by immunoSEQ multiplex PCR, and TCRdb holds only the in-frame ones, with some missing. The sample consists of 13,000 or so clones, roughly 92% of them appearing once. Sequencing was performed on PBMCs, taken 100 days after allogeneic stem cell transplant. These receptors came from a female patient aged 50-59 years who had an allogeneic stem cell transplant from an unrelated donor, so the T cells may come from the graft donor. Some clones in this sample may be carry-over from other donors' samples.

The chain employs TRBV5-6 and TRBJ2-5; D may be TRBD1 (6 bases). The V gene lost 4 bases and the J gene lost 5 bases, with 18 bases spanning the gap. The CDR3 spans 15 residues. The germline gives CDR1 SGHDT, CDR2 YYEEEE. The chain's CDR3 is CASSTGEGVRETQYF. The CDR3, as DNA: TGTGCCAGCAGCACAGGAGAGGGGGTTAGGGAGACCCAGTACTTC.

The chain couples TRBV28 to TRBJ1-4; D gene ambiguous. Germline assignment: CDR1 MDHEN and CDR2 SYDVKM. V was cut by 4 bases and J by 8 bases, with 11 bases left in between. CDR3 length equals 13 residues. The CDR3 protein is CASSWPSKEKLFF. CDR3 DNA sequence: TGTGCCAGCAGTTGGCCTTCGAAGGAAAAACTGTTTTTT.

The gene calls are TRBV19 and TRBJ1-1; possible D gene TRBD1, 6 bases. This CDR3 has 15 amino acids. Germline values: CDR1 LNHDA, CDR2 SQIVND (reference sequence). Trimming stripped 3 bases from V and 0 bases from J, with 11 bases between. CDR3 DNA: TGTGCCAGTAGTATCTTCGGGGGGCTGAACACTGAAGCTTTCTTT. This sequence encodes CASSIFGGLNTEAFF.

This clone came up a few times. The rearrangement joins TRBV5-6 to TRBJ2-7; D is ambiguous. V lost 1 base, J lost 5 bases, and 10 bases lay in between. Germline CDR1 reads SGHDT; CDR2 reads YYEEEE. This CDR3 contains 13 residues. The CDR3 loop is CASSLRNLHEQYF. CDR3 DNA sequence: TGTGCCAGCAGCTTGAGAAATTTGCACGAGCAGTACTTC.

This clone appeared a single time. V usage is TRBV9 and J usage is TRBJ1-2; D not resolved. The germline V gene has CDR1 SGDLS and CDR2 YYNGEE. This CDR3 contains 15 residues. The V end lost 0 bases, the J end lost 6 bases, and 15 bases lay between the germline ends. The CDR3 nucleotides read TGTGCCAGCAGCGTAGCTTGGGAAAGCGGACATGGCTACACCTTC. Protein sequence: CASSVAWESGHGYTF.

The V and J genes are TRBV28 and TRBJ2-7, with TRBD1 as a possible D gene (5 bases). V shed 6 bases and J shed 0 bases, with 9 bases lying between them. CDR1 is MDHEN, CDR2 SYDVKM, per germline. This CDR3 comprises 13 residues. This CDR3 reads CASRKGYSYEQYV. The CDR3 region has the DNA TGTGCCAGCAGGAAGGGGTACTCCTACGAGCAGTACGTC.

The chain is built from TRBV19 and TRBJ1-2, with a tentative D call TRBD1 (5 bases). The CDR3 is made up of 16 amino acids. Trimming removed 6 bases at V and 2 bases at J, with 19 bases between. Germline V gene data show CDR1 as LNHDA and CDR2 as SQIVND (reference sequence). The CDR3 sequence: CASSPFQEGINYGYTF. The CDR3 DNA reads TGTGCCAGTAGCCCCTTCCAAGAGGGGATAAACTATGGCTACACCTTC.

The rearrangement uses TRBV30 and TRBJ2-3, with TRBD2 matching 10 bases. The CDR3 extends over 14 amino acids. Germline assignment: CDR1 GTSNPN and CDR2 SVGIG (reference sequence). The V and J ends lost 4 bases and 5 bases, in that order; junction bases with no gene match: 6. The DNA of the CDR3 is TGTGCCTGGATGGGAGCGGGAGGGAGAGATACGCAGTATTTT. Translation: CAWMGAGGRDTQYF. Drawing the rest from reference TRBV30 and TRBJ2-3, the complete variable domain is SQTIHQWPATLVQPVGSPLSLECTVEGTSNPNLYWYRQAAGRGLQLLFYSVGIGQISSEVPQNLSASRPQDRQFILSSKKLLLSDSGFYLCAWMGAGGRDTQYFGPGTRLTVL.

The V gene is TRBV11-2, the J gene TRBJ1-1; D ambiguous. Between the trimmed V and J ends, which lost 1 base and 4 bases, there was a span of 10 bases. The CDR3 covers 14 residues. Germline V lookup: CDR1 SGHAT, CDR2 FQNNGV. The CDR3 loop reads CASSLARGGTEAFF. The CDR3 DNA sequence: TGTGCCAGCAGCTTAGCTCGCGGCGGCACTGAAGCTTTCTTT. Complete variable domain (other parts from reference TRBV11-2 and TRBJ1-1): EAGVAQSPRYKIIEKRQSVAFWCNPISGHATLYWYQQILGQGPKLLIQFQNNGVVDDSQLPKDRFSAERLKGVDSTLKIQPAKLEDSAVYLCASSLARGGTEAFFGQGTRLTVV.

This sequence joins TRBV14 and TRBJ1-5; D is unclear. In germline, CDR1 is SGHDN, CDR2 FVKESK. V lost 1 base and J 5 bases, leaving 3 bases between the germline ends. CDR3 length: 12 amino acids. Here the CDR3 reads CASSQGYQPQHF. The CDR3 DNA is TGTGCCAGCAGCCAAGGGTATCAGCCCCAGCATTTT.

V gene TRBV2 combines with J gene TRBJ1-2; the D gene is possibly TRBD1 (5 bases). Trimming stripped 4 bases from V and 9 bases from J, with 18 bases between. The CDR3 sequence is 14 residues long. Germline-derived CDR1 and CDR2 are SNHLY and FYNNEI. CDR3 bases: TGTGCCAGCAGTGTAGGGGTAGACTACGATAGCTACACCTTC. Its translation: CASSVGVDYDSYTF.

The chain couples TRBV11-3 to TRBJ2-7; D might be TRBD2 (5 bases). The germline V gene has CDR1 SGHNT and CDR2 YENEEA. V was trimmed by 5 bases and J by 4 bases, leaving 12 bases between them. This CDR3 comprises 13 residues. The CDR3 region is CASSQADRYEQYF. The CDR3 DNA reads as TGTGCCAGCAGCCAAGCGGACCGTTACGAGCAGTACTTC.

This chain uses TRBV11-2 with TRBJ1-2, with D tentatively TRBD1 (5 bases). The V and J ends lost 5 bases and 2 bases respectively, with 12 bases between them. This CDR3 is 14 amino acids long. The germline CDR1 and CDR2 sequences are SGHAT and FQNNGV. CDR3 nucleotide sequence: TGTGCCAGCAGCCTGGGACCCGAGAACTATGGCTACACCTTC. It yields the protein CASSLGPENYGYTF. Supplemented by reference TRBV11-2 and TRBJ1-2, the full variable domain reads EAGVAQSPRYKIIEKRQSVAFWCNPISGHATLYWYQQILGQGPKLLIQFQNNGVVDDSQLPKDRFSAERLKGVDSTLKIQPAKLEDSAVYLCASSLGPENYGYTFGSGTRLTVV.

The V and J genes are TRBV6-6 and TRBJ2-1; D is ambiguous. The CDR3 totals 11 residues. The germline V gene encodes CDR1 MNHNY and CDR2 SVGAGI (reference sequence). The ends were cut back, 4 bases at V and 6 bases at J, with 4 bases in the middle. The CDR3 bases are TGTGCCAGCAGTTCGCCCAATGAGCAGTTCTTC. Its translation is CASSSPNEQFF.

The genes are TRBV29-1 and TRBJ1-2, with D maybe TRBD1 (5 bases). Germline V lookup: CDR1 SQVTM, CDR2 ANQGSEA. This CDR3 is 11 amino acids long. Trimming left V 4 bases short and J 6 bases short, with 9 bases between. In DNA form, the CDR3 reads TGCAGCGTTGTGTCAGGGAATGGCTACACCTTC. Amino acids: CSVVSGNGYTF.

This chain uses TRBV7-2 with TRBJ1-3; 11 bases map to TRBD1. Trimming removed 3 bases from V and 3 bases from J; junction bases left unmatched: 1. Germline lookup yields CDR1 SGHTA and CDR2 FQGNSA. The CDR3 has 15 residues. CDR3 DNA: TGTGCCAGCAGCTTGGACAGGGGGCTTGGAAACACCATATATTTT. It translates to CASSLDRGLGNTIYF.